Presented here are 16 T cell receptor beta chains from one specimen sequenced in a study of Ad26.COV2.S vaccination and SARS-CoV-2 variants. The sample's treatment: about 20 received Ad26.COV2.S at low or high dose, single or two shots; 5 received placebo; per-sample allocation not given. Day 63 after the first vaccine or placebo injection was the time point for sampling. The protocol was immunoSEQ multiplex PCR, while the TCRdb copy is restricted to in-frame clones and leaves out a portion. The table lists approximately 350,000 clones, 83% of them singletons. This material consisted of peripheral blood, taken in a trial of Ad26.COV2.S vaccine versus placebo. Receptors were obtained from a person between 18 and 59 years old who received the Ad26.COV2.S COVID-19 vaccine or a placebo.

This chain links TRBV5-1 with TRBJ1-4; the D is unclear. Trimming removed 4 bases from V and 4 bases from J, with 11 bases in between. The CDR3 totals 14 residues. The germline CDR1 and CDR2 sequences are SGHRS and YFSETQ. The CDR3 sequence is CASSRTGGNEKLFF. The CDR3 DNA follows: TGCGCCAGCAGCCGGACCGGCGGTAATGAAAAACTGTTTTTT.

The J gene is TRBJ2-3, the V gene TRBV2, with 10 bases fitting TRBD2. The length of the CDR3 is 15 residues. After removal of 8 bases from V and 2 bases from J, the junction contained 7 bases not matched to a gene. The germline CDR1 and CDR2 sequences are SNHLY and FYNNEI. CDR3 sequence (DNA): TGTGCCAGCCGAAGGGGACTAGCGCACACAGATACGCAGTATTTT. Protein product: CASRRGLAHTDTQYF.

Turning to this clone: In the same sample, other DNA sequences code for this CDR3. The chain uses TRBV5-1 and TRBJ2-1; D tentatively reads TRBD1 or TRBD2 (5 bases each). This CDR3 region has 13 residues. Trimming pared 0 bases from V and 7 bases from J, leaving 8 bases between. CDR1 and CDR2 from the germline V gene are SGHRS and YFSETQ. CDR3 nucleotides: TGCGCCAGCAGCTTGGCTGGGGGAAATGAGCAGTTCTTC. Encoded protein: CASSLAGGNEQFF.

The rearrangement uses TRBV6-5 and TRBJ2-1; TRBD2 aligns across 9 bases. CDR1 and CDR2 (germline): MNHEY, SVGAGI. The CDR3 consists of 14 residues. After removal of 5 bases from V and 8 bases from J, the junction contained 7 bases not matched to a gene. The CDR3: CASSSSGRGDEQFF. CDR3 bases: TGTGCCAGCAGTAGTAGCGGGAGAGGGGATGAGCAGTTCTTC.

This clone turned up a few times. The chain combines TRBV19 with TRBJ1-1; the D is unclear. Germline assignment: CDR1 LNHDA and CDR2 SQIVND (reference sequence). The CDR3 loop spans 15 amino acids. Trimming took 9 bases from V and 0 from J, leaving 17 bases between them. The CDR3 sequence is CASLQRQDMNTEAFF. CDR3 sequence (DNA): TGTGCCAGCCTCCAAAGGCAGGATATGAACACTGAAGCTTTCTTT.

The V call is TRBV19, the J call TRBJ2-3; 8 nucleotides align to TRBD2. The germline V gene has CDR1 LNHDA and CDR2 SQIVND (reference sequence). V shed 7 bases and J 0 bases; nucleotides not matched to a gene: 6. The CDR3 contains 15 residues. CDR3 protein: CASNGGGTSTDTQYF. CDR3 sequence (DNA): TGTGCCAGTAACGGCGGGGGGACTAGCACAGATACGCAGTATTTT. Full variable domain (rest looked up from reference TRBV19 and TRBJ2-3): DGGITQSPKYLFRKEGQNVTLSCEQNLNHDAMYWYRQDPGQGLRLIYYSQIVNDFQKGDIAEGYSVSREKKESFPLTVTSAQKNPTAFYLCASNGGGTSTDTQYFGPGTRLTVL.

This chain uses TRBV12-5 with TRBJ2-3; 9 positions agree with TRBD2. The V gene end was trimmed by 1 base and the J gene end by 1 base; junction bases not matched to a gene: 0. The germline gives CDR1 LGHNT, CDR2 FRNRAP. The CDR3 runs to 15 residues. CDR3 bases: TGTGCTAGTGGTTTGGGCGGGGGGGGCACAGATACGCAGTATTTT. Amino acids: CASGLGGGGTDTQYF. The variable domain in full, with the rest retrieved from reference TRBV12-5 and TRBJ2-3, is DARVTQTPRHKVTEMGQEVTMRCQPILGHNTVFWYRQTMMQGLELLAYFRNRAPLDDSGMPKDRFSAEMPDATLATLKIQPSEPRDSAVYFCASGLGGGGTDTQYFGPGTRLTVL.

J is TRBJ2-7 and V is TRBV5-1; D is possibly TRBD2 (5 bases). Germline V CDR1 and CDR2: SGHRS, YFSETQ. V shed 2 bases and J shed 1 base, with 16 bases lying between them. The CDR3 length is 16 residues. The DNA for the CDR3 is TGCGCCAGCAGCTTAGGACTTAGGACCGGTTCCTACGAGCAGTACTTC. It codes for CASSLGLRTGSYEQYF.

The chain links TRBV18 to TRBJ2-2; 14 bases fit TRBD2. The ends lost 3 bases at V and 5 bases at J; junction bases unmatched: 2. CDR3 length equals 16 residues. Germline CDR1 is KGHSH and CDR2 is LQKENI. DNA of the CDR3: TGTGCCAGCTCACCGGGACTAGCGGGGGTGACCGGGGAGCTGTTTTTT. Its protein is CASSPGLAGVTGELFF. The variable domain in full, with the rest retrieved from reference TRBV18 and TRBJ2-2, is NAGVMQNPRHLVRRRGQEARLRCSPMKGHSHVYWYRQLPEEGLKFMVYLQKENIIDESGMPKERFSAEFPKEGPSILRIQQVVRGDSAAYFCASSPGLAGVTGELFFGEGSRLTVL.

This clone was counted once. The chain links TRBV6-5 to TRBJ2-5; no definite D call. CDR3 length equals 13 residues. Trimming stripped 7 bases from V and 0 bases from J, with 9 bases between. CDR1 MNHEY and CDR2 SVGAGI come from the germline V gene. The CDR3 sequence: CASTHLYQETQYF. The CDR3 DNA is TGTGCCAGCACCCACTTGTACCAAGAGACCCAGTACTTC.

This chain uses TRBV7-2 with TRBJ1-1, with unresolved D. The V and J ends lost 1 base and 0 bases respectively, with 3 bases between them. The CDR3 runs 13 residues. Germline loops: CDR1 SGHTA, CDR2 FQGNSA. The CDR3 region is CASSLVLNTEAFF. As DNA, the CDR3 is TGTGCCAGCAGCTTAGTGTTGAACACTGAAGCTTTCTTT.

This chain links TRBV2 with TRBJ1-2, with TRBD1 identical over 10 bases. The CDR3 is 17 residues long. The V gene end was trimmed by 5 bases and the J gene end by 0 bases; junction bases not matched to a gene: 9. Germline CDR1 reads SNHLY; CDR2 reads FYNNEI. The chain's CDR3 is CASSTTGTGVSNYGYTF. Here the CDR3 DNA reads TGTGCCAGCAGTACTACCGGGACAGGGGTATCTAACTATGGCTACACCTTC.

V gene TRBV27 combines with J gene TRBJ2-7; D not certain. There are 12 residues in the CDR3. The ends were cut back, 6 bases at V and 7 bases at J, with 13 bases in the middle. Germline lookup yields CDR1 MNHEY and CDR2 SMNVEV (reference sequence). CDR3 nucleotides: TGTGCCAGCAGGGATCTGGTTTGGGAGCAGTACTTC. Translating gives CASRDLVWEQYF.

This clone was counted a single time. This chain uses TRBV12-5 with TRBJ2-1; 8 bases are shared with TRBD2. Germline CDR1 LGHNT, CDR2 FRNRAP. V gave up 0 bases and J gave up 2 bases; unmatched junction bases: 9. The CDR3 has 18 amino acids. The CDR3: CASGLVRDGTRAYNEQFF. In DNA form, the CDR3 reads TGTGCTAGTGGTTTGGTACGAGATGGGACTAGAGCCTACAATGAGCAGTTCTTC.

This chain joins TRBV18 and TRBJ1-5; D may be TRBD1 (5 bases). V lost 2 bases to trimming and J lost 8 bases, with 13 bases between them. The CDR3 spans 14 residues. Germline V gene lookup returns CDR1 KGHSH and CDR2 LQKENI. CDR3 coding DNA: TGTGCCAGCTCACCATCTCATCGGGGGGAGCCCCAGCATTTT. Amino acid sequence: CASSPSHRGEPQHF.

The rearrangement links TRBV21-1 to TRBJ1-1; the table's D call TRBD1 went unverified against the DNA. TRBV21-1 has pseudogene status. CDR3 length: 21 residues. The CDR3 protein is CASSKATDRGRGWIRNTEAFF. CDR3 DNA sequence: TGTGCCAGCAGCAAAGCTACGGACAGGGGGCGCGGGTGGATTCGGAACACTGAAGCTTTCTTT.